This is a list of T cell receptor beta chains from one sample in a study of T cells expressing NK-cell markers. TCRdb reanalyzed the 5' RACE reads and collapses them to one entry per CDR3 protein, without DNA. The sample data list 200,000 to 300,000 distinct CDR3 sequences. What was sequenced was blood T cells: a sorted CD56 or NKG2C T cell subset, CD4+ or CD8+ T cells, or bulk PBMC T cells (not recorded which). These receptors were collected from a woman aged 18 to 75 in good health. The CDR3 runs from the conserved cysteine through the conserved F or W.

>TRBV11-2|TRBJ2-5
CASSLGLKQETQYF
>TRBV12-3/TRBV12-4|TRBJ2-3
CASKGQRGPTDTQYF
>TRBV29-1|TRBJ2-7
CSASTVSYEQYF
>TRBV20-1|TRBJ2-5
CSARVFGVKETQYF
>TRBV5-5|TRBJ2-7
CASSSRQTFYEQYF
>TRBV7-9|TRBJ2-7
CASSRITSLPYEQYF
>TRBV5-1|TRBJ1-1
CASSPRAENTEAFF
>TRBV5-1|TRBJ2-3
CASSLSGDYRDTQYF
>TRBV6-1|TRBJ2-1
CASKEGTRHAEQFF
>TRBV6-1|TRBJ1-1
CASSDWDSPMNTEAFF
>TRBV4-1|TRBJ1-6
CASSQGVETPLHF
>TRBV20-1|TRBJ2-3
CSASASGGAADTQYF
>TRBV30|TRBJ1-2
CAWSVGTGGLYGYTF
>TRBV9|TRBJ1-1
CASSGRDTLNTEAFF
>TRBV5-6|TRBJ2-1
CASRVGFYNEQFF
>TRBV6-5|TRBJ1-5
CASSYWADNQPQHF
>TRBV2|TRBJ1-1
CASSEIREGTEAFF
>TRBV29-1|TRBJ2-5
CSVEGTGAGETQYF
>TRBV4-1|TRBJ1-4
CASSLPGTGGEKLFF
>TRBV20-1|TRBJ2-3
CSARERTGRNTQYF
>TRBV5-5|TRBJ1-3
CASSSGQGGKENTIYF
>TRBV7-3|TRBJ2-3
CASRNGLAITDTQYF
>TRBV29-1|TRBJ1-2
CSATGAYYGYTF
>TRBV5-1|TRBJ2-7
CASSSTGTGSYEQYF
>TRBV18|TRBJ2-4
CASSPTDLKNIQYF
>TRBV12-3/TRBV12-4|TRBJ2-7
CASSFATGTSSHEQYF
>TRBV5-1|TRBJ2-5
CASSPLLGYSGETQYF
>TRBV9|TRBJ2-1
CASSVDYSGGGGEQFF
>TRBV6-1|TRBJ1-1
CASSRARGALTEAFF
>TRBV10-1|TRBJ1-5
CASSESGQGDQPQHF
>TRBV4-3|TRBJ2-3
CASSQAAGTSTDTQYF
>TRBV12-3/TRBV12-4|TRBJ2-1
CASSLAPRRDNEQFF
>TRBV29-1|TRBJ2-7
CSGGDTYEQYF
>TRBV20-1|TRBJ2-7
CSVRGTYEQYF
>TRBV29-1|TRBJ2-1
CSVDTPSRGAYNEQFF
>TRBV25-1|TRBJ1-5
CASSEPGLSNQPQHF
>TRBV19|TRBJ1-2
CASSIVQGPNYGYTF
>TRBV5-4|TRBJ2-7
CASRPGGTRTSFYEQYF
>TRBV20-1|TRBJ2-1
CSARWSLAGGNEQFF
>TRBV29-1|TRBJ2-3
CSVGDTDTQYF
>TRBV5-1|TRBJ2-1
CASSSIAGGYNEQFF
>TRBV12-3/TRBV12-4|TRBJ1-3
CASSPTGVSGNTIYF
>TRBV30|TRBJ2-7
CAWSVAGGSEQYF
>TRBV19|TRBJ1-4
CASSMGTGRGKLFF
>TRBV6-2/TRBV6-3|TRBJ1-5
CASRDDSTQPQHF